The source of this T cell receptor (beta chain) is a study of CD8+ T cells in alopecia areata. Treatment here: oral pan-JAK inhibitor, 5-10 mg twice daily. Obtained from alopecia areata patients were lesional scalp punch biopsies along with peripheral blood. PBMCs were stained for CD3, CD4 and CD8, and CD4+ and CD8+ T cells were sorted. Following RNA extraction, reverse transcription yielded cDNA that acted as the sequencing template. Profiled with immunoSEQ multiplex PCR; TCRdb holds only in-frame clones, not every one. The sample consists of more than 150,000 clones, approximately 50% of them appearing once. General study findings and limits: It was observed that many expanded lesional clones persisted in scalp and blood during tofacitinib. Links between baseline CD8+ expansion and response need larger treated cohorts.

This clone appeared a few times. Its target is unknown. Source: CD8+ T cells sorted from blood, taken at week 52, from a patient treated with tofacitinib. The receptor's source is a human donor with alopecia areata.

CDR3: CASSLDPGLGYGYTF. As DNA, the CDR3 is TGTGCCAGCAGCTTGGATCCGGGGCTTGGCTATGGCTACACCTTC. The V call is TRBV5-6, the J call TRBJ1-2; weak D call: TRBD1 (5 bases). V gave up 0 bases and J gave up 4 bases, with 13 bases separating them. The V gene's germline CDR1 is SGHDT and CDR2 YYEEEE. The CDR3 has 15 residues.